The next 24 T cell receptor beta chains were all read from a single sample in a study of shared clonotypes between healthy human individuals. Clones were sequenced by immunoSEQ multiplex PCR, and TCRdb holds only the in-frame ones, with some missing. The table records around 350,000 clones, about 73% of them present only once. The sequencing sample was made of memory CD4+ T cells sorted from blood. Subset reported: CD45RA-negative fraction. The source of these receptors is a young man in good health.

The chain has TRBV6-6 and TRBJ2-1, with TRBD1 matching over 7 bases. The ends lost 6 bases at V and 2 bases at J; junction bases unmatched: 4. The CDR3 is 14 residues long. Germline CDR1 and CDR2: MNHNY and SVGAGI (reference sequence). The CDR3 DNA reads TGTGCCAGCAGGGAACAGGGGACCTACAATGAGCAGTTCTTC. It specifies CASREQGTYNEQFF.

This clone was seen only once. V is TRBV5-4 and J is TRBJ2-2; 13 bases match TRBD2. The V gene's germline CDR1 is SGHNT and CDR2 YYREEE (reference sequence). This CDR3 contains 16 residues. V gave up 4 bases and J gave up 5 bases; unmatched junction bases: 5. The CDR3 sequence is CASSPTGLAGTGELFF. The CDR3 region has the DNA TGTGCCAGCAGCCCCACGGGACTAGCGGGAACCGGGGAGCTGTTTTTT. The full variable domain, with the rest looked up from reference TRBV5-4 and TRBJ2-2, is ETGVTQSPTHLIKTRGQQVTLRCSSQSGHNTVSWYQQALGQGPQFIFQYYREEENGRGNFPPRFSGLQFPNYSSELNVNALELDDSALYLCASSPTGLAGTGELFFGEGSRLTVL.

This chain connects TRBV28 to TRBJ2-7, with D possibly matching TRBD2 (5 bases). The CDR3 runs to 13 residues. Germline lookup yields CDR1 MDHEN and CDR2 SYDVKM. V lost 7 bases to trimming and J lost 6 bases, with 16 bases between them. In DNA form, the CDR3 reads TGTGCCAGCACCGCGGTGGAGGAAGGCGAGCAGTACTTC. It translates to CASTAVEEGEQYF.

The rearrangement uses TRBV14 and TRBJ2-5; 8 bases fit TRBD2. CDR1 and CDR2 (germline): SGHDN, FVKESK. V dropped 1 base and J dropped 4; count of bases not matched to a gene: 8. The length of the CDR3 is 16 residues. The CDR3: CASSQGRTSQGETQYF. In nucleotides, the CDR3 is TGTGCCAGCAGCCAAGGGCGGACTAGCCAAGGAGAGACCCAGTACTTC.

The V and J genes are TRBV28 and TRBJ2-1; no reliable D call. Germline assignment: CDR1 MDHEN and CDR2 SYDVKM. The CDR3 has 16 residues. Between the trimmed V and J ends, which lost 4 bases and 5 bases, there was a span of 18 bases. In DNA form, the CDR3 reads TGTGCCAGCAGTTACCTCCTCCCGAGCCCTAACAATGAGCAGTTCTTC. It specifies CASSYLLPSPNNEQFF.

The V gene is TRBV18, the J gene TRBJ2-7; 10 nucleotides agree with TRBD1. Trimming at V came to 4 bases and at J to 6 bases, leaving 3 bases not matched to a gene. This CDR3 has 13 amino acids. Germline CDR1 is KGHSH and CDR2 is LQKENI. CDR3 sequence (DNA): TGTGCCAGCTCACACGACAGGGGGCGCGAGCAGTACTTC. Its translation: CASSHDRGREQYF. Variable domain in full (rest from reference TRBV18 and TRBJ2-7): NAGVMQNPRHLVRRRGQEARLRCSPMKGHSHVYWYRQLPEEGLKFMVYLQKENIIDESGMPKERFSAEFPKEGPSILRIQQVVRGDSAAYFCASSHDRGREQYFGPGTRLTVT.

The chain is built from TRBV9 and TRBJ1-2; 7 bases line up with TRBD1. Germline values: CDR1 SGDLS, CDR2 YYNGEE. The CDR3 runs 17 residues. J gave up 4 bases and V 2 bases, and 14 bases lay outside the gene matches. CDR3 nucleotides: TGTGCCAGCAGCGTTGGGAGTGGGGGAGGGACAGTCTATGGCTACACCTTC. It specifies CASSVGSGGGTVYGYTF.

This clone has ten or more counts. The chain joins TRBV19 to TRBJ1-2; TRBD1 is a possible D gene (5 bases). CDR3 length: 12 residues. CDR1 and CDR2 from the germline V gene are LNHDA and SQIVND (reference sequence). The ends were cut back, 4 bases at V and 8 bases at J, with 11 bases in the middle. The CDR3 loop reads CASSKQGGGYTF. CDR3 DNA: TGTGCCAGTAGTAAGCAGGGCGGCGGCTACACCTTC.

The chain combines TRBV2 with TRBJ2-5; 11 positions agree with TRBD2. CDR3 size: 15 residues. Germline lookup yields CDR1 SNHLY and CDR2 FYNNEI. With 7 bases clipped from V and 2 bases from J, the junction kept 6 bases outside the gene matches. The CDR3 bases are TGTGCCAGCACTGTACTAGCGGGAGATCAAGAGACCCAGTACTTC. It codes for CASTVLAGDQETQYF.

As concerns this clone: A far larger clone is just one base off, so this is likely a read error. CDR3 residues: CASSLNGGENQLQHF. As DNA, the CDR3 is TGTGCCAGCAGCTTAAACGGAGGGGAGAATCAGCTCCAGCATTTT. This chain links TRBV5-6 with TRBJ1-5, with a weak D call TRBD1 (5 bases). The CDR3 consists of 15 residues. Germline CDR1 and CDR2: SGHDT and YYEEEE.

The chain uses TRBV7-9 and TRBJ1-2; D is undetermined. This CDR3 has 12 residues. V was cut by 5 bases and J by 4 bases, with 8 bases left in between. The germline V gene encodes CDR1 SEHNR and CDR2 FQNEAQ (reference sequence). CDR3 sequence: CASSPEGYGYTF. Here the CDR3 DNA reads TGTGCCAGCAGCCCGGAGGGCTATGGCTACACCTTC.

In its sample, this clone was seen many times. The chain joins TRBV4-2 to TRBJ2-7; 12 bases fit TRBD2. Germline trimming cut 0 bases from V and 4 bases from J; bases unmatched to any gene: 13. The length of the CDR3 is 19 residues. Per the germline V gene, CDR1 is LGHNA and CDR2 is YNFKEQ. The CDR3 reads CASSQDPQTSGRDYYEQYF. The CDR3 DNA is TGTGCCAGCAGCCAAGATCCCCAGACTAGCGGGAGAGATTATTACGAGCAGTACTTC.

This clone was recorded once. The chain links TRBV5-1 to TRBJ1-2; tentative D call: TRBD1 (5 bases). With 3 bases removed from V and 3 bases from J, the gap between germline ends came to 12 bases. CDR3 size: 14 residues. Per the germline V gene, CDR1 is SGHRS and CDR2 is YFSETQ. CDR3 bases: TGCGCCAGCAGCTCGGGGGACGGATACTATGGCTACACCTTC. Translated, it gives CASSSGDGYYGYTF.

This clone was counted ten times or more. The V call is TRBV6-1, the J call TRBJ1-4; D unresolved. The CDR3 extends over 15 amino acids. Trimming shortened V by 1 base and J by 0 bases, and 6 bases separated the two germline ends. Germline V gene sequence: CDR1 MNHNS, CDR2 SASEGT. The CDR3 spells CASSEGQTTNEKLFF. The CDR3 nucleotides are TGTGCCAGCAGTGAAGGACAAACAACTAATGAAAAACTGTTTTTT.

V is TRBV25-1 and J is TRBJ2-7, with 10 bases lining up with TRBD1. The germline gives CDR1 MGHDK, CDR2 SYGVNS. The trim removed 10 bases at V and 4 bases at J, leaving 10 bases unmatched. There are 14 residues in the CDR3. The CDR3 protein is CATKRQGANYEQYF. CDR3 nucleotide sequence: TGTGCCACCAAAAGACAGGGGGCTAATTACGAGCAGTACTTC.

This rearrangement joins TRBV7-9 to TRBJ1-2, with D maybe TRBD1 (5 bases). Per germline, CDR1 SEHNR and CDR2 FQNEAQ (reference sequence). With 5 bases removed from V and 7 bases from J, the gap between germline ends came to 8 bases. The CDR3 loop spans 11 amino acids. The CDR3 sequence: CASSLGAGYTF. CDR3 bases: TGTGCCAGCAGCCTAGGGGCTGGCTACACCTTC.

This sequence joins TRBV11-2 and TRBJ1-5, with 8 bases that match TRBD1. Germline CDR1 is SGHAT and CDR2 is FQNNGV. The CDR3 spans 15 residues. V lost 5 bases to trimming and J lost 6 bases; unmatched junction nucleotides: 9. Here the CDR3 reads CASSLGQGWGQPQHF. The CDR3 DNA is TGTGCCAGCAGCCTAGGACAGGGTTGGGGTCAGCCCCAGCATTTT. The full variable domain, completed using reference TRBV11-2 and TRBJ1-5, is EAGVAQSPRYKIIEKRQSVAFWCNPISGHATLYWYQQILGQGPKLLIQFQNNGVVDDSQLPKDRFSAERLKGVDSTLKIQPAKLEDSAVYLCASSLGQGWGQPQHFGDGTRLSIL.

The chain carries TRBV7-9 and TRBJ2-5; D remains ambiguous. Germline values: CDR1 SEHNR, CDR2 FQNEAQ (reference sequence). This CDR3 comprises 15 residues. The germline V and J ends were trimmed by 4 bases and 0 bases, with 12 bases remaining between them. CDR3 protein: CASSSTYKNQETQYF. For the CDR3, the DNA is TGTGCCAGCAGCTCCACCTACAAAAACCAAGAGACCCAGTACTTC. The variable domain in full, completed from reference TRBV7-9 and TRBJ2-5, reads DTGVSQNPRHKITKRGQNVTFRCDPISEHNRLYWYRQTLGQGPEFLTYFQNEAQLEKSRLLSDRFSAERPKGSFSTLEIQRTEQGDSAMYLCASSSTYKNQETQYFGPGTRLLVL.

V usage is TRBV27 and J usage is TRBJ2-1; the match to TRBD2 covers 14 bases. Germline V gives CDR1 MNHEY, CDR2 SMNVEV (reference sequence). Trimming removed 1 base from V and 7 bases from J; junction bases left unmatched: 6. This CDR3 contains 17 residues. CDR3 sequence: CASSLWGGTSGRNEQFF. CDR3 DNA sequence: TGTGCCAGCAGTTTATGGGGGGGGACTAGCGGGAGAAATGAGCAGTTCTTC.

This chain joins TRBV5-1 and TRBJ1-1; no clear D. This CDR3 contains 16 residues. Germline V gene data show CDR1 as SGHRS and CDR2 as YFSETQ. V shed 0 bases and J shed 0 bases, with 12 bases lying between them. The CDR3 DNA reads TGCGCCAGCAGCTTGGTAGGTACCGTTATGAACACTGAAGCTTTCTTT. Encoded protein: CASSLVGTVMNTEAFF.

Notes on this clone: Other DNA sequences in this sample translate to the same CDR3. The genes are TRBV6-1 and TRBJ2-5; weak D call: TRBD2 (5 bases). This CDR3 has 13 residues. The V and J ends lost 5 bases and 0 bases respectively, with 7 bases between them. Germline V lookup: CDR1 MNHNS, CDR2 SASEGT. The chain's CDR3 is CASSQDYQETQYF. CDR3 DNA sequence: TGTGCCAGCAGTCAGGACTACCAAGAGACCCAGTACTTC.

CDR3 sequence (DNA): TGTGCCAGTAGTGTCGGGACTAGCACGTACGAGCAGTACTTC. It encodes CASSVGTSTYEQYF. The rearrangement uses TRBV19 and TRBJ2-7; 9 bases are shared with TRBD2. This CDR3 contains 14 residues. V trimming: 5 bases; J trimming: 4 bases; junction bases outside the gene matches: 6. Germline-derived CDR1 and CDR2 are LNHDA and SQIVND (reference sequence). Full variable domain (rest looked up from reference TRBV19 and TRBJ2-7): DGGITQSPKYLFRKEGQNVTLSCEQNLNHDAMYWYRQDPGQGLRLIYYSQIVNDFQKGDIAEGYSVSREKKESFPLTVTSAQKNPTAFYLCASSVGTSTYEQYFGPGTRLTVT.

V is TRBV10-3 and J is TRBJ2-7, with D possibly being TRBD2 (5 bases). This CDR3 region has 15 residues. The V gene's germline CDR1 is ENHRY and CDR2 SYGVKD. V lost 3 bases and J 4 bases, leaving 16 bases between the germline ends. The DNA for the CDR3 is TGTGCCATCAGTGACGTCCCGGGATTTGGGTACGAGCAGTACTTC. Encoded protein: CAISDVPGFGYEQYF.

The gene calls are TRBV29-1 and TRBJ2-3, with 8 bases aligning to TRBD1. The V gene's germline CDR1 is SQVTM and CDR2 ANQGSEA. The V and J ends lost 5 bases and 1 base, in that order; junction bases with no gene match: 8. The CDR3 length is 15 residues. The CDR3 DNA reads TGCAGCGTTACGACAGGGGACGAAGGCACAGATACGCAGTATTTT. This encodes CSVTTGDEGTDTQYF.